Detailed here is one T cell receptor beta chain. This sample is drawn from a study of Ad26.COV2.S vaccination and SARS-CoV-2 variants. Study as a whole: Ad26.COV2.S shots went into the muscle once or twice, 56 days apart.

Trimming took off 4 bases at V and 6 bases at J, with 14 bases between the two ends. Germline values: CDR1 SGDLS, CDR2 YYNGEE. The CDR3 covers 14 residues. Sample treatment: 19 received Ad26.COV2.S at low or high dose, single or two shots; 5 received placebo; per-sample allocation not given. The samples were gathered on day 63 after the first injection of vaccine or placebo. Libraries were prepared by immunoSEQ multiplex PCR; TCRdb keeps only in-frame clonotypes and omits some of them. This table has about 420,000 clones, roughly 88% appearing once. This sequence originates from a person aged 18-65 years who received the Ad26.COV2.S COVID-19 vaccine or a placebo. This specimen was peripheral blood, taken in a trial of Ad26.COV2.S vaccine versus placebo. The chain joins TRBV9 to TRBJ2-4, with D tentatively TRBD2 (6 bases). In DNA, the CDR3 is TGTGCCAGCAGCCCCGGCGGGACTGTAAACATTCAGTACTTC. Its protein product is CASSPGGTVNIQYF.